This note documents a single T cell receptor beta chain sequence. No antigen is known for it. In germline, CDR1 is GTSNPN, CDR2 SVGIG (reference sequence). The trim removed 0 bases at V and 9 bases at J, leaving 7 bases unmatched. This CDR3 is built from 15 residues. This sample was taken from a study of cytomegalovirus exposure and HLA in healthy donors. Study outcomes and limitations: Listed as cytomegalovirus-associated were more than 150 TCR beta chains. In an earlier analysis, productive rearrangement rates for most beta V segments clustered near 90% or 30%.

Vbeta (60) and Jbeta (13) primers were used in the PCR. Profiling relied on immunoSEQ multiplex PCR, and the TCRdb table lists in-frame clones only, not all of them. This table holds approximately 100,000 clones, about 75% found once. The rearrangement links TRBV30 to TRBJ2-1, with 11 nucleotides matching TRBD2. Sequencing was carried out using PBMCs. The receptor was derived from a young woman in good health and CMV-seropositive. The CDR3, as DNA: TGTGCCTGGAGTGTCGTAGCGGGAGGGATCCTTGAGCAGTTCTTC. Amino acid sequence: CAWSVVAGGILEQFF. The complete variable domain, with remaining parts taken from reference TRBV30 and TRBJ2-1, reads SQTIHQWPATLVQPVGSPLSLECTVEGTSNPNLYWYRQAAGRGLQLLFYSVGIGQISSEVPQNLSASRPQDRQFILSSKKLLLSDSGFYLCAWSVVAGGILEQFFGPGTRLTVL.